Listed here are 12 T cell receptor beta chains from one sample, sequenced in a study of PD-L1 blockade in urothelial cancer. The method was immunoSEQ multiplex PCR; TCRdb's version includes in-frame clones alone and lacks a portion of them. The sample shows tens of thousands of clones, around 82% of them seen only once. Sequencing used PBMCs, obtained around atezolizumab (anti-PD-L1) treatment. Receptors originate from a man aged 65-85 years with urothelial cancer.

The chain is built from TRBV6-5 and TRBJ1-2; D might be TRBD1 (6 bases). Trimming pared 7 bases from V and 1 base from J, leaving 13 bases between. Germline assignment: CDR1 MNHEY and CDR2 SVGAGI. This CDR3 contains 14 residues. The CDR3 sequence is CASMAGASNYGYTF. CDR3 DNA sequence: TGTGCCAGCATGGCGGGGGCGAGTAACTATGGCTACACCTTC.

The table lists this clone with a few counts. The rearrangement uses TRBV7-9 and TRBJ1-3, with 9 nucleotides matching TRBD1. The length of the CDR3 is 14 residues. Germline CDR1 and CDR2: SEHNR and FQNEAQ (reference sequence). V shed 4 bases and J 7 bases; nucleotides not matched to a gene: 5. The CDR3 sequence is CASSSDRGRNTIYF. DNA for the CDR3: TGTGCCAGCAGCTCGGACAGGGGACGGAACACCATATATTTT.

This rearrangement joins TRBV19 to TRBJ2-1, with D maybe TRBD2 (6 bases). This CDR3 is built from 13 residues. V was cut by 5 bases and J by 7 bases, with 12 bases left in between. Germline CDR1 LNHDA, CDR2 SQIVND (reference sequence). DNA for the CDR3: TGTGCCAGTAGTGGGGGGTCGGGTAATGAGCAGTTCTTC. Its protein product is CASSGGSGNEQFF.

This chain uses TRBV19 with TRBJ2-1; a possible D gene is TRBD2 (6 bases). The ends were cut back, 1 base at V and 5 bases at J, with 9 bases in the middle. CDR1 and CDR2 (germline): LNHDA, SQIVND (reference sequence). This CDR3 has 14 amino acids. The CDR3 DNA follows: TGTGCCAGTAGTATAGTGCGGGATAACAATGAGCAGTTCTTC. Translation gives CASSIVRDNNEQFF.

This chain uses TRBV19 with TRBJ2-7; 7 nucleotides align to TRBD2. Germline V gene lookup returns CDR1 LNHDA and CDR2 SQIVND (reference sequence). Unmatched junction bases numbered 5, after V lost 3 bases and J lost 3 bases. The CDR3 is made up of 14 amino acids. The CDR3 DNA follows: TGTGCCAGTAGTATGACTAGGGAGGGCTACGAGCAGTACTTC. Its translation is CASSMTREGYEQYF.

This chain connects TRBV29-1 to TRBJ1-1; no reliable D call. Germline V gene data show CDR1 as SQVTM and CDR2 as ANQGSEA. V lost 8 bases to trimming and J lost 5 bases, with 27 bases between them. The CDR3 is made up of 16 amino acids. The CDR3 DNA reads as TGCAGCACCCGAAGGTTTGTCTCGGGGTTAGAGACTGAAGCTTTCTTT. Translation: CSTRRFVSGLETEAFF.

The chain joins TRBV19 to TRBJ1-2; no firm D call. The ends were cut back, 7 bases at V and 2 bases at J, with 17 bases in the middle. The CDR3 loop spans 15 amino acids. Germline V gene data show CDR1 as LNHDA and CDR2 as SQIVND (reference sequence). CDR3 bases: TGTGCCAGTACCCTAAACGAGAGGCAAAACTATGGCTACACCTTC. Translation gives CASTLNERQNYGYTF.

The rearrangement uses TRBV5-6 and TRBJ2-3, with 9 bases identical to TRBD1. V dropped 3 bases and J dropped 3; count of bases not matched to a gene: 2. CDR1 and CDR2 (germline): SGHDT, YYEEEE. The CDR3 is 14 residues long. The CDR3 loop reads CASSWTGETDTQYF. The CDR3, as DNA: TGTGCCAGCAGCTGGACAGGGGAGACAGATACGCAGTATTTT.

In nucleotides, the CDR3 is TGTGCCAGCAGCTTGGGCGGTGAGCAGGGCATCTACGAGCAGTACTTC. Translating it yields CASSLGGEQGIYEQYF. The chain couples TRBV5-4 to TRBJ2-7, with D maybe TRBD1 (5 bases). Between the trimmed V and J ends, which lost 0 bases and 3 bases, there was a span of 16 bases. The CDR3 totals 16 residues. Germline V CDR1 and CDR2: SGHNT, YYREEE (reference sequence). Complete variable domain (other parts from reference TRBV5-4 and TRBJ2-7): ETGVTQSPTHLIKTRGQQVTLRCSSQSGHNTVSWYQQALGQGPQFIFQYYREEENGRGNFPPRFSGLQFPNYSSELNVNALELDDSALYLCASSLGGEQGIYEQYFGPGTRLTVT.

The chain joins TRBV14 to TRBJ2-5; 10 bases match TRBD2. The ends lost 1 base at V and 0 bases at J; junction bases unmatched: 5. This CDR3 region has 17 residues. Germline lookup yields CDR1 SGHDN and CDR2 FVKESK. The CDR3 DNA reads TGTGCCAGCAGCCAAGGCTGGACTAGCGGAGACCAAGAGACCCAGTACTTC. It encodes CASSQGWTSGDQETQYF.

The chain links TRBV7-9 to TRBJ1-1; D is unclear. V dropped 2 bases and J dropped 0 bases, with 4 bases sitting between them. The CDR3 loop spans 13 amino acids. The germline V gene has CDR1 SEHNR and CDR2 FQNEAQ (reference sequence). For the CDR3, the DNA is TGTGCCAGCAGCTTACAGATGAACACTGAAGCTTTCTTT. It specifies CASSLQMNTEAFF.

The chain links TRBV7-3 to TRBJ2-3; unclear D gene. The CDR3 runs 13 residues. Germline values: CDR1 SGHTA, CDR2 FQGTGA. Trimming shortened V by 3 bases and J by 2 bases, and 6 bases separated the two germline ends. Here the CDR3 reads CASSFQNTDTQYF. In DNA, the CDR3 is TGTGCCAGCAGCTTTCAGAACACAGATACGCAGTATTTT.